The 18 T cell receptor beta chains below all came from one sample that was sequenced in a study of T cell repertoires in cytomegalovirus infection. Via MiXCR, TCRdb re-called the reads, giving one row per CDR3 protein. This table has roughly 500,000 distinct CDR3 sequences, more than 15% appearing once. Sequenced: CD8+ T cells from PBMCs. Receptors were obtained from a human donor in good health (CMV status not recorded). Some clones in this sample may be carry-over from other donors' samples.

This clonotype came up a few times. V usage is TRBV27 and J usage is TRBJ2-1, with TRBD2 identical over 7 bases. The CDR3 spans 16 residues. Germline V CDR1 and CDR2: MNHEY, SMNVEV (reference sequence). Trimming removed 7 bases from V and 0 bases from J; junction bases left unmatched: 9. Here the CDR3 DNA reads TGTGCCAGCACCCCACTTTGGACTAGCTCCTACAATGAGCAGTTCTTC. Protein: CASTPLWTSSYNEQFF.

Of note for this clonotype: A read error may be the cause here, since a much bigger clone is one base away. The CDR3 carries no conserved terminal phenylalanine or tryptophan, so it likely arises from a read error. CDR3 sequence: CAGQAGGHNTQYL. CDR3 bases: TGTGCCGGCCAAGCGGGAGGACACAATACGCAGTATCTT. This chain connects TRBV7-4 to TRBJ2-3, with 9 nucleotides matching TRBD2. CDR1 and CDR2 from the germline V gene are SGHVT and SQSDAQ. With 11 bases clipped from V and 7 bases from J, the junction kept 10 bases outside the gene matches. The CDR3 extends over 13 amino acids.

This clonotype was counted ten times or more. The chain uses TRBV12-3 or TRBV12-4 and TRBJ2-1; TRBD2 aligns across 11 bases. The V and J ends lost 3 bases and 8 bases, in that order; junction bases with no gene match: 6. This CDR3 contains 15 residues. The DNA of the CDR3 is TGTGCCAGCAGTTTGACTAGCGGGGATAGGGATGAGCAGTTCTTC. It is translated as CASSLTSGDRDEQFF.

Here the CDR3 DNA reads TGTGCCAGTAGTCTCCGGGTGGGGGAAAGGAGGTACAATGAGCAGTTCTTC. This gives the protein CASSLRVGERRYNEQFF. This chain joins TRBV19 and TRBJ2-1; D is perhaps TRBD1 or TRBD2 (5 bases each). CDR3 length equals 17 residues. Germline assignment: CDR1 LNHDA and CDR2 SQIVND (reference sequence). Trimming took 5 bases from V and 4 from J, leaving 21 bases between them. Full variable domain (missing parts from reference TRBV19 and TRBJ2-1): DGGITQSPKYLFRKEGQNVTLSCEQNLNHDAMYWYRQDPGQGLRLIYYSQIVNDFQKGDIAEGYSVSREKKESFPLTVTSAQKNPTAFYLCASSLRVGERRYNEQFFGPGTRLTVL.

The chain is built from TRBV2 and TRBJ1-1; D call uncertain. The germline V and J ends were trimmed by 0 bases and 6 bases, with 14 bases remaining between them. In germline, CDR1 is SNHLY, CDR2 FYNNEI. This CDR3 contains 15 residues. The chain's CDR3 is CASSEALGSRAEAFF. The DNA for the CDR3 is TGTGCCAGCAGTGAAGCGCTTGGGTCCCGGGCTGAAGCTTTCTTT.

As to this clonotype: This CDR3 is missing its conserved last phenylalanine or tryptophan, likely due to a read error. The gene calls are TRBV12-3 or TRBV12-4 and TRBJ1-2; 10 bases align to TRBD1. The CDR3 runs to 15 residues. Germline trimming cut 2 bases from V and 8 bases from J; bases unmatched to any gene: 8. CDR3 bases: TGTGCCAGCAGTTTAAGGGACAGGGGTGTAGGGGGCTACACCTTA. Encoded protein: CASSLRDRGVGGYTL.

This clonotype appeared a few times. The rearrangement links TRBV11-2 to TRBJ2-2; D is undetermined. This CDR3 has 12 amino acids. Germline CDR1 and CDR2: SGHAT and FQNNGV. Trimming pared 7 bases from V and 3 bases from J, leaving 6 bases between. The CDR3: CASTPYTGELFF. CDR3 bases: TGTGCCAGCACCCCATACACCGGGGAGCTGTTTTTT.

As for this clonotype: Its ends do not fully match the called genes, so a read error is possible. The chain has TRBV7-2 and TRBJ2-2; maybe TRBD2 (6 bases). The CDR3 has 15 residues. Germline V lookup: CDR1 SGHTA, CDR2 FQGNSA. For the CDR3, the DNA is TGTGCCAACAGCTTAGAAGCGGGTCCCACCGGGGAGCTGTTTTTT. Protein sequence: CANSLEAGPTGELFF.

Many counts were recorded for this clonotype. V is TRBV12-3 or TRBV12-4 and J is TRBJ1-2; possibly TRBD1 for D (5 bases). The CDR3 consists of 16 residues. Trimming stripped 5 bases from V and 4 bases from J, with 20 bases between. The CDR3 region is CASSLLVVRGAYGYTF. DNA of the CDR3: TGTGCCAGCAGTCTTTTAGTAGTTAGGGGCGCCTATGGCTACACCTTC.

V and J are TRBV27 and TRBJ2-1; perhaps D is TRBD1 or TRBD2 (5 bases each). There are 15 residues in the CDR3. The ends were cut back, 8 bases at V and 0 bases at J, with 14 bases in the middle. Germline V gene data show CDR1 as MNHEY and CDR2 as SMNVEV (reference sequence). The CDR3 here is CASCPGTGSYNEQFF. The CDR3 DNA sequence: TGTGCCAGCTGCCCCGGGACCGGCTCCTACAATGAGCAGTTCTTC.

This clonotype was observed a few times. This rearrangement joins TRBV5-1 to TRBJ1-5; 9 bases are shared with TRBD1. Germline assignment: CDR1 SGHRS and CDR2 YFSETQ. The length of the CDR3 is 18 residues. Losses at the gene ends were 0 bases for V and 3 bases for J; bases not matched to a gene: 10. DNA for the CDR3: TGCGCCAGCAGCTTGGTAACAGGGGGCGAATGGACCAATCAGCCCCAGCATTTT. As protein: CASSLVTGGEWTNQPQHF. The full variable domain, in which reference TRBV5-1 and TRBJ1-5 provide the parts outside the CDR3, is KAGVTQTPRYLIKTRGQQVTLSCSPISGHRSVSWYQQTPGQGLQFLFEYFSETQRNKGNFPGRFSGRQFSNSRSEMNVSTLELGDSALYLCASSLVTGGEWTNQPQHFGDGTRLSIL.

The genes are TRBV2 and TRBJ1-3, with 7 nucleotides matching TRBD1. The CDR3 is 16 amino acids. Looked up from germline, CDR1 is SNHLY and CDR2 is FYNNEI. The V gene end was trimmed by 8 bases and the J gene end by 0 bases; junction bases not matched to a gene: 10. In DNA form, the CDR3 reads TGTGCCAGCCGTTCGTACAGGGGACTCTCTGGAAACACCATATATTTT. It is translated as CASRSYRGLSGNTIYF.

The rearrangement uses TRBV7-9 and TRBJ2-7, with D possibly being TRBD1 or TRBD2 (5 bases each). V lost 4 bases to trimming and J lost 4 bases, with 17 bases between them. Looked up from germline, CDR1 is SEHNR and CDR2 is FQNEAQ (reference sequence). The CDR3 has 15 residues. The CDR3 protein is CASSSTHRGSYEQYF. The DNA for the CDR3 is TGTGCCAGCAGCTCCACGCACCGGGGCTCTTACGAGCAGTACTTC.

The gene calls are TRBV27 and TRBJ2-7; TRBD2 aligns across 8 bases. CDR3 length: 15 amino acids. CDR1 and CDR2 (germline): MNHEY, SMNVEV (reference sequence). Trimming at V came to 5 bases and at J to 4 bases, leaving 10 bases not matched to a gene. In DNA form, the CDR3 reads TGTGCCAGCAGTCCTTCAGCGGGGGCCCGATACGAGCAGTACTTC. As protein: CASSPSAGARYEQYF.

At least ten counts were recorded for this clonotype. The chain joins TRBV7-9 to TRBJ2-4; 14 bases map to TRBD2. Losses at the gene ends were 3 bases for V and 1 base for J; bases not matched to a gene: 14. This CDR3 spans 21 amino acids. Germline-derived CDR1 and CDR2 are SEHNR and FQNEAQ (reference sequence). In nucleotides, the CDR3 is TGTGCCAGCAGCTTTCCTAAAACCGGGACTAGCGGGAGAGGGGCCAAAAACATTCAGTACTTC. Translated, it gives CASSFPKTGTSGRGAKNIQYF.

The rearrangement links TRBV12-5 to TRBJ2-1; TRBD2 agrees at 13 bases. The CDR3 length is 15 residues. V lost 5 bases, J lost 6 bases, and 4 bases stayed unmatched. Germline loops: CDR1 LGHNT, CDR2 FRNRAP. The DNA of the CDR3 is TGTGCTAGTGGTCCGGGACTAGCGGGATTCAATGAGCAGTTCTTC. Amino acid sequence: CASGPGLAGFNEQFF.

Worth noting for this clonotype: A much larger clone lies a single base off, so this may be a read error. This likely comes from a read error, as the CDR3 has no conserved phenylalanine or tryptophan at its end. V usage is TRBV6-1 and J usage is TRBJ1-6; D is unclear. The CDR3 is 15 residues long. Germline loops: CDR1 MNHNS, CDR2 SASEGT. V gave up 7 bases and J gave up 8 bases, with 18 bases separating them. The CDR3 DNA follows: TGTGCCAGCACAGAGCACAGCTTGGACGATTCACCCCTCCACTTG. It codes for CASTEHSLDDSPLHL.

The sample holds many counts of this clonotype. This chain connects TRBV12-3 or TRBV12-4 to TRBJ2-7, with a possible D match to TRBD1 (6 bases). The ends were cut back, 7 bases at V and 2 bases at J, with 12 bases in the middle. The length of the CDR3 is 13 residues. This CDR3 is CASTPGATYEQYF. In DNA form, the CDR3 reads TGTGCCAGCACCCCAGGGGCCACCTACGAGCAGTACTTC.